This entry is about one T cell receptor beta chain. No antigen is known for it. Sequencing was performed with immunoSEQ multiplex PCR; in TCRdb, only in-frame clones are kept and a portion is missing. Found here are around 450,000 clones, roughly 80% of them singletons; the top ten hold less than 15%. Trimming at V came to 6 bases and at J to 0 bases, leaving 4 bases not matched to a gene. Germline values: CDR1 MNHNS, CDR2 SASEGT. CDR3 size: 15 residues. The sample comes from a study of shared clonotypes between healthy human individuals. Broader study findings: The authors expected sequencing depth to affect clonotype sharing among donors.

The J gene is TRBJ2-2, the V gene TRBV6-1; 7 bases map to TRBD1. The receptor was isolated from a woman aged 40 to 49 in good health. Some clones in this sample may be carry-over from other donors' samples. Sequencing was performed on PBMCs. The CDR3 sequence: CASSRGGANTGELFF. Here the CDR3 DNA reads TGTGCCAGCAGCAGAGGGGGCGCGAACACCGGGGAGCTGTTTTTT.